The sequence of this T cell receptor beta chain was determined in a study of cytomegalovirus exposure and HLA in healthy donors. Primers: 60 Vbeta forward and 13 Jbeta reverse. Sequencing used immunoSEQ multiplex PCR; TCRdb keeps in-frame clones, though not all of them. The data show 90,000 to 120,000 clones, about 80% seen once. This CDR3 has 20 amino acids. Germline V gene data show CDR1 as MDHEN and CDR2 as SYDVKM. V shed 5 bases, J shed 8 bases, and the junction held 26 bases outside the gene matches. The chain carries TRBV28 and TRBJ1-4, with 7 nucleotides matching TRBD1. Sequenced sample: PBMCs. The clonotype originates from a man aged 30 to 39 in good health and CMV-seronegative. The CDR3 region is CASSPRIEDRRGGFREKLFF. The CDR3 nucleotides read TGTGCCAGCAGTCCCAGGATTGAGGACCGACGAGGGGGCTTTAGGGAAAAACTGTTTTTT.